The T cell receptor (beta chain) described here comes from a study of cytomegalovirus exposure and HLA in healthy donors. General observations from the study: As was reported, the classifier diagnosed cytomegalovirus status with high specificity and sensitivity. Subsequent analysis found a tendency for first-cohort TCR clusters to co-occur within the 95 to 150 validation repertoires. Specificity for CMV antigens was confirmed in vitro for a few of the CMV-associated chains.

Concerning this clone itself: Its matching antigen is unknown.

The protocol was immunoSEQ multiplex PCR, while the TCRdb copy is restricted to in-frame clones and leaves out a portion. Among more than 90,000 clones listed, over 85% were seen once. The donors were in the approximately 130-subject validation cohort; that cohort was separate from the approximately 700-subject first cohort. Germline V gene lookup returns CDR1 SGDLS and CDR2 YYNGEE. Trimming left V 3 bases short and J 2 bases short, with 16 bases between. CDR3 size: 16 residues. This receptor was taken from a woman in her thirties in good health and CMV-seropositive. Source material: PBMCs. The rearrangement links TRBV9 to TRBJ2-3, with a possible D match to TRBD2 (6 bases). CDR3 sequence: CASSAGGAGYTDTQYF. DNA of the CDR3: TGTGCCAGCAGCGCCGGAGGGGCAGGGTACACAGATACGCAGTATTTT.